This TCR beta chain was identified in a study of T cells in localized non-small cell lung cancer. Study-wide findings and caveats: Detection in adjacent lung was observed for a median around 59 of the top 100 tumor clones. Sequencing was limited to one tumor region, leaving the possibility of heterogeneity open. Those with higher blood T cell density had longer overall survival. Uninvolved adjacent lung had the highest recorded T cell clonality, with tumor below it.

Data came from immunoSEQ multiplex PCR; TCRdb stores just in-frame clones and leaves some out. The repertoire consists of about 54,000 clones, with under 85% occurring once and the leading ten covering just under 20%. Comments on this clone: Antigen: not known.

Deletions cut 3 bases from V and 4 bases from J, with 15 bases between. This CDR3 has 15 amino acids. The V gene's germline CDR1 is MNHNS and CDR2 SASEGT. Sequenced material: peripheral blood, taken before any cancer treatment. The V and J genes are TRBV6-1 and TRBJ1-1; no clear D. The receptor was derived from a female donor at least 60 years old with stage II squamous cell lung carcinoma. The CDR3 reads CASSDMGGVSTEAFF. The CDR3 region has the DNA TGTGCCAGCAGTGACATGGGAGGAGTGAGCACTGAAGCTTTCTTT.